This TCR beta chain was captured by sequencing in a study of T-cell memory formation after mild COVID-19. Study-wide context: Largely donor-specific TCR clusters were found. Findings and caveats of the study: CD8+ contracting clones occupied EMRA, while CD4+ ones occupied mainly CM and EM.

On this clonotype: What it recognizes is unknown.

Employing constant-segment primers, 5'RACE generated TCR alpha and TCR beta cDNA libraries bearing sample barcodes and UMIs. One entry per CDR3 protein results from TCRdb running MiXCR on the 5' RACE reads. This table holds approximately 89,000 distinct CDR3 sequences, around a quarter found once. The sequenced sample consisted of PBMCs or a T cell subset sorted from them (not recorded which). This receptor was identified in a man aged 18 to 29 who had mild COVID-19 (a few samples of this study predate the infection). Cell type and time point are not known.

The CDR3 bases are TGCGCCAGCAGCCAAGACGGGAGGATCGACACTGAAGCTTTCTTT. Its translation: CASSQDGRIDTEAFF. This rearrangement joins TRBV4-3 to TRBJ1-1; D is unclear. V was clipped by 0 bases and J by 3 bases, with 11 bases between them. This CDR3 contains 15 residues. CDR1 LGHNA and CDR2 YSLEER come from the germline V gene.